This T cell receptor (beta chain) was obtained from a study of blood T cell repertoires in COVID-19. Turning to the study itself: COVID-19 samples from acute and convalescent phases originated in the United States, Italy and Spain.

The CDR3 runs 13 residues. The V end lost 3 bases, the J end lost 9 bases, and 12 bases lay between the germline ends. CDR1 is LGHDT and CDR2 is YNNKEL in the germline V gene (reference sequence). Generated by immunoSEQ multiplex PCR, the TCRdb table keeps only in-frame clones and is missing some. The table has 200,000 to 250,000 clones, roughly four fifths seen once. The sequence came from a woman younger than 30 with acute or convalescent COVID-19. Input material: peripheral blood. The chain uses TRBV3-1 (or the pseudogene TRBV3-2) and TRBJ2-1; weak D call: TRBD1 (6 bases). CDR3 bases: TGTGCCAGCAGCCATTCCTTAGGGGGTGAGCAGTTCTTC. Encoded protein: CASSHSLGGEQFF.